Below, 5 T cell receptor beta chains from the same sample are listed, as sequenced in a study of blood T cell repertoires in COVID-19. TCRdb's copy holds only in-frame clones and misses some; the assay was immunoSEQ multiplex PCR. In the table there are approximately 400,000 clones, around four fifths of which are singletons. The sequenced material came from PBMCs or T cells enriched from blood (not recorded which). The receptors stem from a woman aged 45-65 years who had recovered from COVID-19.

This chain uses TRBV5-4 with TRBJ2-7, with 8 bases identical to TRBD1. V lost 4 bases, J lost 7 bases, and 7 bases stayed unmatched. Germline CDR1 is SGHNT and CDR2 is YYREEE (reference sequence). This CDR3 has 13 residues. CDR3 nucleotides: TGTGCCAGCAGCCCTCGGGACAGGAGGGAGCAGTACTTC. This codes for CASSPRDRREQYF.

V is TRBV4-3 and J is TRBJ2-3; 9 nucleotides line up with TRBD2. The V and J ends lost 1 base and 4 bases, in that order; junction bases with no gene match: 3. The CDR3 sequence is 15 residues long. CDR1 is LGHNA and CDR2 is YSLEER in the germline V gene. The CDR3: CASSQGGGVSDTQYF. CDR3 in DNA: TGCGCCAGCAGCCAAGGCGGGGGGGTTTCAGATACGCAGTATTTT.

This chain joins TRBV6-2 or TRBV6-3 and TRBJ1-5; D ambiguous. Germline CDR1 MNHEY, CDR2 SVGEGT. This CDR3 spans 14 amino acids. V was pared by 2 bases and J by 4 bases, with 9 bases between. The CDR3, as DNA: TGTGCCAGCAGTTACCTCTCCGGGAATCAGCCCCAGCATTTT. As protein: CASSYLSGNQPQHF.

The chain joins TRBV27 to TRBJ2-1, with 7 bases identical to TRBD2. This CDR3 is 15 amino acids long. V was pared by 4 bases and J by 4 bases, with 7 bases of the junction left unmatched. Germline-derived CDR1 and CDR2 are MNHEY and SMNVEV (reference sequence). The CDR3 region is CASSSFREAYNEQFF. The CDR3 DNA is TGTGCCAGCAGTTCCTTCCGGGAGGCTTACAATGAGCAGTTCTTC.

The rearrangement joins TRBV5-1 to TRBJ1-1, with 7 bases identical to TRBD1. The V gene's germline CDR1 is SGHRS and CDR2 YFSETQ. This CDR3 region has 16 residues. The V segment lost 4 bases and the J segment 1 base; nucleotides outside the gene matches: 10. The CDR3 DNA is TGCGCCAGCAGCGTCGATACAGGGGTGGGGAACACTGAAGCTTTCTTT. As protein: CASSVDTGVGNTEAFF. Together with reference TRBV5-1 and TRBJ1-1, the CDR3 gives the full variable domain: KAGVTQTPRYLIKTRGQQVTLSCSPISGHRSVSWYQQTPGQGLQFLFEYFSETQRNKGNFPGRFSGRQFSNSRSEMNVSTLELGDSALYLCASSVDTGVGNTEAFFGQGTRLTVV.